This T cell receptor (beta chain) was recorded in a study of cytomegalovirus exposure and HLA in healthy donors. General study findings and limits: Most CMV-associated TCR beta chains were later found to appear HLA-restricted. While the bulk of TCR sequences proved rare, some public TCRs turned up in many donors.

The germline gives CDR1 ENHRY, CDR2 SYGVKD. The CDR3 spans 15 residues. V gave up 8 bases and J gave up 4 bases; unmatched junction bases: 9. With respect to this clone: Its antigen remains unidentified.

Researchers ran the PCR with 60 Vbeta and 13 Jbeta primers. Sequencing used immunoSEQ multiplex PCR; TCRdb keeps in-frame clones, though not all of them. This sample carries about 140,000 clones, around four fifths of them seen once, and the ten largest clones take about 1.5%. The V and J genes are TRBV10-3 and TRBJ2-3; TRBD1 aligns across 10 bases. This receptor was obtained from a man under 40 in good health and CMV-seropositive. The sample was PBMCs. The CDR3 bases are TGTGCCATCGGCGAGGGACAGGGGTCACCAGATACGCAGTATTTT. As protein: CAIGEGQGSPDTQYF.